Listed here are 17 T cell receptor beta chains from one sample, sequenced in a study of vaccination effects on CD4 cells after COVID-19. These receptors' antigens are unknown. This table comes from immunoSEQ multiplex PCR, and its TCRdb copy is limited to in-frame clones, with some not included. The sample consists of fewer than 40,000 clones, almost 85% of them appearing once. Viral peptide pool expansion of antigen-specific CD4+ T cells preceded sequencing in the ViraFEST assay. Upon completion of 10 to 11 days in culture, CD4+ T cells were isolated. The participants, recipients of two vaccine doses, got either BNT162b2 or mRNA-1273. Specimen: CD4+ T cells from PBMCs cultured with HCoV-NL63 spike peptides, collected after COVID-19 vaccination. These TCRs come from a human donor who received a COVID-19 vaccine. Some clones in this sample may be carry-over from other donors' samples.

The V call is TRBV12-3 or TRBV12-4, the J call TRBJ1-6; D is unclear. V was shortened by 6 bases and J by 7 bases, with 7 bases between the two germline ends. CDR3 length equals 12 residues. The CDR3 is CASRGSNSPLHF. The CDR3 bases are TGTGCCAGCAGAGGGAGCAATTCACCCCTCCACTTT.

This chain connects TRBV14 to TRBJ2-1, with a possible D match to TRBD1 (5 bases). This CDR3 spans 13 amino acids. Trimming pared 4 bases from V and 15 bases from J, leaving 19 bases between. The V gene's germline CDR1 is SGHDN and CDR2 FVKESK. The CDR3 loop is CASSRQGARQAFF. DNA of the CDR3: TGTGCCAGCAGCCGACAAGGGGCACGGCAAGCGTTCTTC.

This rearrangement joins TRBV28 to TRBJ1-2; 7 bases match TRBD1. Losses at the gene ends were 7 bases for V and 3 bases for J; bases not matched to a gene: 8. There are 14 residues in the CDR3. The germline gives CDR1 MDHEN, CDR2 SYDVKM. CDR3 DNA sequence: TGTGCCAGCAACACCCAGGGGGGGTACTATGGCTACACCTTC. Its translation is CASNTQGGYYGYTF.

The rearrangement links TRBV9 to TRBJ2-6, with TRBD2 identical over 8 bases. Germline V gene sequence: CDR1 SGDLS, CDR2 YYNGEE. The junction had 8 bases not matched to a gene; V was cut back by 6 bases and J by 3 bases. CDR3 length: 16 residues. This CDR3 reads CASTDGGAVGANVLTF. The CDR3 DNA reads TGTGCCAGCACCGACGGGGGGGCGGTTGGGGCCAACGTCCTGACTTTC. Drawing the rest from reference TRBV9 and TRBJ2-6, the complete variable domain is DSGVTQTPKHLITATGQRVTLRCSPRSGDLSVYWYQQSLDQGLQFLIQYYNGEERAKGNILERFSAQQFPDLHSELNLSSLELGDSALYFCASTDGGAVGANVLTFGAGSRLTVL.

CDR3 nucleotides: TGTGCCAGCAGTCGACAGGGCCAAGATACGCAGTATTTT. Protein: CASSRQGQDTQYF. The chain couples TRBV6-5 to TRBJ2-3; 7 bases agree with TRBD1. Germline trimming cut 5 bases from V and 5 bases from J; bases unmatched to any gene: 4. Germline lookup yields CDR1 MNHEY and CDR2 SVGAGI. This CDR3 comprises 13 residues.

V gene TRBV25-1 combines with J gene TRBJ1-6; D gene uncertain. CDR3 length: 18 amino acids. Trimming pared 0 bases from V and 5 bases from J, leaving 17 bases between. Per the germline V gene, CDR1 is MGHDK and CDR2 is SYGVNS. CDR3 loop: CASSEYSIRAIDNSPLHF. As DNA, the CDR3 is TGTGCCAGCAGTGAATATTCGATCCGGGCCATCGATAATTCACCCCTCCACTTT.

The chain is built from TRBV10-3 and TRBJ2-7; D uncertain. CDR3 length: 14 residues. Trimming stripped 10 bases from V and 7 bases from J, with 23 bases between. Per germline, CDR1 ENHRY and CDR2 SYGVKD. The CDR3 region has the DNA TGTGCCACCTCTCCTTCGGTAGCTATGCTTGAGCAGTACGTC. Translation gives CATSPSVAMLEQYV.

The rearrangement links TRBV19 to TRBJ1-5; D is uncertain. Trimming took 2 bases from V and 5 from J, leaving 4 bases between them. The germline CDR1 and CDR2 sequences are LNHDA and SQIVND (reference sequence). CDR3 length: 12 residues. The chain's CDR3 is CASSIQYQPQHF. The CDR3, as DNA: TGTGCCAGTAGTATACAATATCAGCCCCAGCATTTT. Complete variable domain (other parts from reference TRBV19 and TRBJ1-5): DGGITQSPKYLFRKEGQNVTLSCEQNLNHDAMYWYRQDPGQGLRLIYYSQIVNDFQKGDIAEGYSVSREKKESFPLTVTSAQKNPTAFYLCASSIQYQPQHFGDGTRLSIL.

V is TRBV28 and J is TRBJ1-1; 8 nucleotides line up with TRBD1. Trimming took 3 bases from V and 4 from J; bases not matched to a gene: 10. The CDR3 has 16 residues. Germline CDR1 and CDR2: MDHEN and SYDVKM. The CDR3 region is CASSFQWQGAGTEAFF. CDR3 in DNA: TGTGCCAGCAGTTTTCAGTGGCAGGGGGCAGGCACTGAAGCTTTCTTT.

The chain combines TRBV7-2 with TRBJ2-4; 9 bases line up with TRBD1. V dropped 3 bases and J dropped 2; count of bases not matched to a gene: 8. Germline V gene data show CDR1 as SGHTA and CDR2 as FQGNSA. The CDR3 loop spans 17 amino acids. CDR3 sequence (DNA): TGTGCCAGCAGCTTTGGCGGGACAGGGTTAACCAAAAACATTCAGTACTTC. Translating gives CASSFGGTGLTKNIQYF.

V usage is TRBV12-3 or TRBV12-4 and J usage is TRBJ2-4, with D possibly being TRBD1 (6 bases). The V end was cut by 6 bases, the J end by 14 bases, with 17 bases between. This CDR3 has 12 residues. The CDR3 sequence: CASREEPGQEYF. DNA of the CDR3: TGTGCCAGCAGAGAAGAACCGGGACAAGAGTACTTC.

CDR3: CASSLETSYGYTF. CDR3 DNA sequence: TGTGCCAGCAGTTTAGAGACGTCCTATGGCTACACCTTC. The chain joins TRBV6-6 to TRBJ1-2; D remains unclear. The germline CDR1 and CDR2 sequences are MNHNY and SVGAGI (reference sequence). Deletions cut 4 bases from V and 4 bases from J, with 10 bases between. The CDR3 has 13 amino acids.

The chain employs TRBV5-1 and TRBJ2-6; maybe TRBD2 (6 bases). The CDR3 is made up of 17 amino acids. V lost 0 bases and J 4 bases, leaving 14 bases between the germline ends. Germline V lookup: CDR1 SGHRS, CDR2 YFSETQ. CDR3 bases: TGCGCCAGCAGCTTGGCCGGCGGGGTGGTGGGGGCCAACGTCCTGACTTTC. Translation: CASSLAGGVVGANVLTF.

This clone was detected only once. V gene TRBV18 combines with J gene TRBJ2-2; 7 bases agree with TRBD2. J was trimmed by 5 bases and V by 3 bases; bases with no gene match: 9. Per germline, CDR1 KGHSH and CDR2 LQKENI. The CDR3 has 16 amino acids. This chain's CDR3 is CASSPTGGRTTGELFF. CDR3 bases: TGTGCCAGCTCACCTACGGGGGGACGAACAACCGGGGAGCTGTTTTTT.

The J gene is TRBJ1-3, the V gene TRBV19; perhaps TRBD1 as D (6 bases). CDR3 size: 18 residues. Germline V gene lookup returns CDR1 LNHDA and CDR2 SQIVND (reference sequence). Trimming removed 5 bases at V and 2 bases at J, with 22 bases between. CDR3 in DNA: TGTGCCAGTAGTCTCCTTCCCTGGGACACTGGAACTGGAAACACCATATATTTT. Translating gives CASSLLPWDTGTGNTIYF.

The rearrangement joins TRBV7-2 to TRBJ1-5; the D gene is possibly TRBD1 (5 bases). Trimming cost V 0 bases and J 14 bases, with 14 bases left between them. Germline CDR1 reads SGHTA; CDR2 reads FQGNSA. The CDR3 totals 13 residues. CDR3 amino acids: CASSLALRDEEHF. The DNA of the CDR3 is TGTGCCAGCAGCTTAGCCCTCCGGGACGAGGAGCATTTT. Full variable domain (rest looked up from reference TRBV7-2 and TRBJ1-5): GAGVSQSPSNKVTEKGKDVELRCDPISGHTALYWYRQSLGQGLEFLIYFQGNSAPDKSGLPSDRFSAERTGGSVSTLTIQRTQQEDSAVYLCASSLALRDEEHFGDGTRLSIL.

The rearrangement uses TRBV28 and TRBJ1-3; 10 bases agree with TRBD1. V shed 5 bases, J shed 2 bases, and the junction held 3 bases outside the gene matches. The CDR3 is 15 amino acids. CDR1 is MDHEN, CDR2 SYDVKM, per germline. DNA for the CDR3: TGTGCCAGCAGTCCGGACAGGGGGGCTGGAAACACCATATATTTT. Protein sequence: CASSPDRGAGNTIYF.